This T cell receptor beta chain is from a study of cytomegalovirus exposure and HLA in healthy donors. Study-level information: Approximately 200 million T cells yielded 117 million unique TCR beta sequences in earlier analysis. Assignment to the Caucasian-associated ancestry cluster applied to more than 75% of the approximately 420 genotyped donors.

The germline gives CDR1 SGHDT, CDR2 YYEEEE. The CDR3 extends over 14 amino acids. V was pared by 5 bases and J by 2 bases, with 4 bases of the junction left unmatched. PCR employed 60 Vbeta and 13 Jbeta primers. Methods used by the authors: Unique TCR beta chains numbered approximately 80 million in a later analysis, with roughly 11 million shared. Libraries were prepared by immunoSEQ multiplex PCR; TCRdb keeps only in-frame clonotypes and omits some of them. The D gene and trimming were derived from the DNA, and the V and J assignments and clone size from that table. Among roughly 150,000 clones listed, 70% to 80% were seen once.

The specimen was PBMCs. This sequence was found in a man aged 25-45 years in good health and CMV-seronegative. The chain employs TRBV5-6 and TRBJ1-3; TRBD1 matches at 7 bases. This chain's CDR3 is CASRIDRAGNTIYF. The CDR3 region has the DNA TGTGCCAGCAGAATCGACAGGGCTGGAAACACCATATATTTT.